The T cell receptor (beta chain) under discussion was sequenced for a study of T cell responses to AZD1222 COVID-19 vaccine. Broader study findings: Regions left unmutated in variants are reportedly the target of nearly half of spike-specific TCRs.

Measured with immunoSEQ multiplex PCR; TCRdb has only the in-frame clones, and not every one. Of approximately 170,000 clones in the sample, over 75% were seen once. A word on this clone: Its antigen is currently unknown. Other DNA sequences within the sample encode an identical CDR3.

The CDR3 loop spans 14 amino acids. CDR1 is SGHTA, CDR2 FQGNSA, per germline. V lost 1 base and J 1 base, leaving 7 bases between the germline ends. This clonotype was sampled from an adult in good health. This chain joins TRBV7-2 and TRBJ1-1; D gene ambiguous. The input for sequencing was peripheral blood, taken on day 0 of AZD1222 vaccination. The CDR3, as DNA: TGTGCCAGCAGCTTAGGAGGTGGGAACACTGAAGCTTTCTTT. Translated, it gives CASSLGGGNTEAFF.